This T cell receptor (beta chain) was found in a study of blood T cells in healthy people across ages. The second PCR ran roughly 7 to 12 cycles with a sample-barcoded 5' primer and J-beta primers. Each cDNA was tagged by a template-switch adaptor containing 12 random nucleotides. TCRdb reanalysed the 5' RACE reads using MiXCR and keeps one entry per CDR3 protein. The data contain 750,000 to 1,000,000 distinct CDR3 sequences, roughly 28% of them seen just once; the ten biggest clones take up 9.5% to 13%. This CDR3 contains 16 residues. The trim removed 0 bases at V and 5 bases at J, leaving 10 bases unmatched. CDR1 SGHRS and CDR2 YFSETQ come from the germline V gene. The same sample was also studied in work on T cells of mothers and their children.

The chain joins TRBV5-1 to TRBJ2-7; 8 positions agree with TRBD2. The clonotype originates from a woman in her thirties or forties in good health. Sequencing was performed on blood. This CDR3 is CASSLARRGAIHEQYF. CDR3 DNA: TGCGCCAGCAGCTTGGCGCGGCGGGGGGCCATTCACGAGCAGTACTTC.